This TCR beta chain was observed in a study of OX40 agonist ivuxolimab in advanced cancers. Study-wide results and caveats: Nonresponders included some who also had low normalized T-cell clonal expansion. At doses 0.1 to 3.0 mg/kg, CD4+ and CD8+ clones expanded.

Here immunoSEQ multiplex PCR was the method, and the copy in TCRdb shows in-frame clones only, minus some. Among tens of thousands of clones listed, roughly nine tenths were seen once. Comment on this clone: Its matching antigen is unknown.

Patients who had autoimmune disease history or got systemic immunosuppression were left out. With baseline, cycle 4 day 1, and cycle 7 day 1 as timepoints, blood was sampled. This CDR3 is built from 15 residues. Germline V gene data show CDR1 as SGHTS and CDR2 as YDEGEE. The ends lost 4 bases at V and 3 bases at J; junction bases unmatched: 9. The receptor was derived from an adult with an advanced solid tumor such as melanoma, head and neck, liver or kidney cancer. This chain connects TRBV5-8 to TRBJ2-7; TRBD1 matches 8 bases. The material was CD4+ or CD8+ T cells sorted from blood, obtained in a trial of the OX40 agonist ivuxolimab. DNA for the CDR3: TGTGCCAGCAGCCTACCGAACAGGGGGATCTACGAGCAGTACGTC. Translation: CASSLPNRGIYEQYV.